This T cell receptor beta chain comes out of a study of identifying expanded T cells in peripheral blood. Study-level findings and limits: Over approximately two and four weeks, about 16 and 20 clones changed, versus approximately 1.2 between replicates. Across healthy donors, higher total template counts meant significantly greater approximately 2-week count variance.

CDR3 size: 15 residues. Per germline, CDR1 SGDLS and CDR2 YYNGEE. V was trimmed by 0 bases and J by 1 base, leaving 10 bases between them. Generated by immunoSEQ multiplex PCR, the TCRdb table keeps only in-frame clones and is missing some. This sample has about 100,000 clones, with over 70% found just once. During the collection period, no donor immune events like infections were recorded. As concerns this clone: Its antigen is unidentified.

Source material: blood. This sequence originates from a person aged 18-69 years in good health. The chain couples TRBV9 to TRBJ1-1; D is unresolved. CDR3 protein: CASSVATVPNTEAFF. The CDR3 DNA reads TGTGCCAGCAGCGTAGCTACTGTCCCGAACACTGAAGCTTTCTTT.